This T cell receptor beta chain was profiled in a study of OX40 agonist ivuxolimab in advanced cancers. Generated by immunoSEQ multiplex PCR, the TCRdb table keeps only in-frame clones and is missing some. The profile covers around 35,000 clones, with roughly nine tenths appearing a single time and around 19% taken by the ten largest. Losses at the gene ends were 3 bases for V and 5 bases for J; bases not matched to a gene: 11. The germline CDR1 and CDR2 sequences are GTSNPN and SVGIG (reference sequence). The CDR3 loop spans 15 amino acids. This TCR was recovered from an adult with an advanced solid tumor such as melanoma, head and neck, liver or kidney cancer. The chain uses TRBV30 and TRBJ1-1; 8 bases line up with TRBD1. Specimen: CD4+ or CD8+ T cells sorted from blood, collected in a trial of the OX40 agonist ivuxolimab. CDR3 sequence reads: CAWSLSGQGGTEAFF. The CDR3 DNA is TGTGCCTGGAGCCTATCCGGACAGGGAGGGACTGAAGCTTTCTTT.